The T cell receptor beta chain under discussion was sequenced for a study of cytomegalovirus exposure and HLA in healthy donors. Study-wide findings and caveats: Data from an earlier analysis indicated that most TCR beta V segments were productive either about 90% or about 30% of the time. Donor immune exposure was known only as CMV serostatus. In vitro, a few CMV-associated chains proved specific for CMV antigens.

Regarding donors, all were healthy bone marrow donors. The CDR3 length is 15 residues. Trimming cost V 1 base and J 5 bases, with 11 bases left between them. Germline V gene data show CDR1 as MNHNS and CDR2 as SASEGT. Concerning this clone: Its specificity is not known.

The primer mix had 60 Vbeta and 13 Jbeta primers. TCRdb's table, derived via immunoSEQ multiplex PCR, lists solely in-frame clones and lacks some. The table shows some 100,000 clones, with roughly 82% occurring only once. Input material: PBMCs. This clonotype was sampled from a woman between 18 and 29 years old in good health and CMV-seronegative. The rearrangement links TRBV6-1 to TRBJ2-2; D gene uncertain. CDR3 region: CASSEEAGSTGELFF. In nucleotides, the CDR3 is TGTGCCAGCAGTGAAGAGGCAGGATCAACCGGGGAGCTGTTTTTT.